This T cell receptor (beta chain) was captured in a study of blood T cells in healthy people across ages. Findings and limits, study-wide: Estimated diversity that came from one million T cells was considered an underestimate.

Trimming removed 2 bases at V and 6 bases at J, with 13 bases between. CDR3 length: 15 residues. Germline values: CDR1 SGHTA, CDR2 FQGNSA. Only a few counts were recorded for this clonotype. What it binds is not known. Together with a sample-barcoded 5' primer, a J-beta primer mix was included in a second PCR lasting about 7 to 12 cycles. With 12 random nucleotides, a template-switch adaptor tagged each individual cDNA molecule. MiXCR, run by TCRdb on the 5' RACE reads, gives a single entry per CDR3 protein. Altogether over 1,500,000 distinct CDR3 sequences are present, roughly two fifths being singletons, with the ten largest covering under 30%.

This sequence was found in a human donor in good health. The chain uses TRBV7-2 and TRBJ1-4; D not resolved. The sample taken for sequencing was blood. The CDR3 coding sequence is TGTGCCAGCAGCTTAATAAAAGGCGGGCATGAAAAACTGTTTTTT. This gives the protein CASSLIKGGHEKLFF.